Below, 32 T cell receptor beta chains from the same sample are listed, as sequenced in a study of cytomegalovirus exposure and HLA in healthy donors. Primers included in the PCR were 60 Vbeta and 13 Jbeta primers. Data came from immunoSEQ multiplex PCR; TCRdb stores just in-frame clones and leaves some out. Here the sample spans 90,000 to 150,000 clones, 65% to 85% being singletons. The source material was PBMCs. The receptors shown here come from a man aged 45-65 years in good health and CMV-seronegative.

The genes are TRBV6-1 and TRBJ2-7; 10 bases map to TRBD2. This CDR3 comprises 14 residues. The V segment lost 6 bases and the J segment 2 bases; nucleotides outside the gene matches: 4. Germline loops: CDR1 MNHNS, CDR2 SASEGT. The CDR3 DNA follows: TGTGCCAGCAGGACCGGGACTAGCGCCTACGAGCAGTACTTC. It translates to CASRTGTSAYEQYF.

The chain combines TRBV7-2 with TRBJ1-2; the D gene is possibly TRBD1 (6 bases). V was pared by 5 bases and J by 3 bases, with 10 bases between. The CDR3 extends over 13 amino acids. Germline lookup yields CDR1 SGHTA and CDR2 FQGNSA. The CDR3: CASSPDRDYGYTF. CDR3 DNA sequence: TGTGCCAGCAGCCCGGACAGAGACTATGGCTACACCTTC.

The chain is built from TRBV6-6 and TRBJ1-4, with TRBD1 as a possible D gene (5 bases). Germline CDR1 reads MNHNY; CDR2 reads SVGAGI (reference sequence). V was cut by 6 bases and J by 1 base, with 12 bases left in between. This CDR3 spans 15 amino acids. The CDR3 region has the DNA TGTGCCAGCAGCCGACGGGGGGGAACTAATGAAAAACTGTTTTTT. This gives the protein CASSRRGGTNEKLFF.

CDR3 in amino acids: CASRGGQGPQETQYF. DNA for the CDR3: TGTGCCAGCAGGGGGGGACAGGGCCCCCAAGAGACCCAGTACTTC. V is TRBV6-1 and J is TRBJ2-5; TRBD1 matches 9 bases. The V gene's germline CDR1 is MNHNS and CDR2 SASEGT. The CDR3 runs to 15 residues. V was pared by 6 bases and J by 1 base, with 6 bases of the junction left unmatched.

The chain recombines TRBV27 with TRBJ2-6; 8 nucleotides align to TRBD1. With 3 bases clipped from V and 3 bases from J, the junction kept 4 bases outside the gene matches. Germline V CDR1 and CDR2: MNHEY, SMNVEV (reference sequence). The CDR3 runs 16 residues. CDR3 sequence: CASSLGRGLGANVLTF. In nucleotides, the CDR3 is TGTGCCAGCAGTTTGGGCAGGGGGCTTGGGGCCAACGTCCTGACTTTC.

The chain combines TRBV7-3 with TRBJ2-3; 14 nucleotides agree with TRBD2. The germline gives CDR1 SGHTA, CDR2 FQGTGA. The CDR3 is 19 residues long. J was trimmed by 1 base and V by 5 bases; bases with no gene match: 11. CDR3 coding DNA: TGTGCCAGCAGCCGTTTGGGACTAGCGGGAGTCCCTGGCACAGATACGCAGTATTTT. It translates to CASSRLGLAGVPGTDTQYF.

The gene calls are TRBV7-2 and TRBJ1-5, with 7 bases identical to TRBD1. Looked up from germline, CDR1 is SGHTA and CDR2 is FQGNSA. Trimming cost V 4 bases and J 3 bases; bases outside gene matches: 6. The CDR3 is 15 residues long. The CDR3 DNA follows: TGTGCCAGCAGCTCAGGGGACAGCTACAATCAGCCCCAGCATTTT. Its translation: CASSSGDSYNQPQHF.

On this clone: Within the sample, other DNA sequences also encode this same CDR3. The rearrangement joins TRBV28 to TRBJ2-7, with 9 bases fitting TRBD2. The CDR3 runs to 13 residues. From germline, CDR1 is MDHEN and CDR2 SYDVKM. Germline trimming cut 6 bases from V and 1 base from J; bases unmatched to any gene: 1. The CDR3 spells CASSLAGSYEQYF. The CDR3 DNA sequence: TGTGCCAGCAGCCTAGCGGGGTCCTACGAGCAGTACTTC.

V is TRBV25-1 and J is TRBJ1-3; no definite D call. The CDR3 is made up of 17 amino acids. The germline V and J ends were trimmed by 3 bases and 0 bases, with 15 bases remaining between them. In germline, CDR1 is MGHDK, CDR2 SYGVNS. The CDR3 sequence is CASSEHPPGRSGNTIYF. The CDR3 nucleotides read TGTGCCAGCAGTGAGCACCCCCCGGGTCGCTCTGGAAACACCATATATTTT.

The CDR3 nucleotides are TGCAGCGTTGAAGGAGAACTGAATGACATTCAGTACTTC. Its protein product is CSVEGELNDIQYF. The gene calls are TRBV29-1 and TRBJ2-4; the D is unclear. CDR3 length: 13 residues. The V gene's germline CDR1 is SQVTM and CDR2 ANQGSEA. Trimming stripped 1 base from V and 8 bases from J, with 12 bases between. Full variable domain (remainder filled in from reference TRBV29-1 and TRBJ2-4): SAVISQKPSRDICQRGTSLTIQCQVDSQVTMMFWYRQQPGQSLTLIATANQGSEATYESGFVIDKFPISRPNLTFSTLTVSNMSPEDSSIYLCSVEGELNDIQYFGAGTRLSVL.

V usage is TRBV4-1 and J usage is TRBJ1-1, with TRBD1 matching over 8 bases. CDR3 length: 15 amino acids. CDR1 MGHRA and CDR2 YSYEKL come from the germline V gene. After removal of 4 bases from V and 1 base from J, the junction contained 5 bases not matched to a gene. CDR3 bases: TGCGCCAGCAGCCGTGGTGACAGGGGGAACACTGAAGCTTTCTTT. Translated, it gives CASSRGDRGNTEAFF.

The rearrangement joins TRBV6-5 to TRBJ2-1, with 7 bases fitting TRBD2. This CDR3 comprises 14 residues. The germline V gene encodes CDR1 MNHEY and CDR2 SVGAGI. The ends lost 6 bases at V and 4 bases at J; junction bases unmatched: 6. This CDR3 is CASRPLAPYNEQFF. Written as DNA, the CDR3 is TGTGCCAGCAGGCCACTAGCGCCTTACAATGAGCAGTTCTTC.

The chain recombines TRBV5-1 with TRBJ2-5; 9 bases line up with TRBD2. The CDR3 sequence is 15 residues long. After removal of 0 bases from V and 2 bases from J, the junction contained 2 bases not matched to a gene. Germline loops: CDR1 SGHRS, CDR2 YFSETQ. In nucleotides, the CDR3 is TGCGCCAGCAGCTTGGAGCGGGGGGTTCAAGAGACCCAGTACTTC. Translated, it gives CASSLERGVQETQYF.

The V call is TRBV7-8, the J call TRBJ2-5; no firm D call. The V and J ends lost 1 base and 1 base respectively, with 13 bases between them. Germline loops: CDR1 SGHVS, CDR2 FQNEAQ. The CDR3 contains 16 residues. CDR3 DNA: TGTGCCAGCAGCTTAGTCCTTGGAGCGAGCCAAGAGACCCAGTACTTC. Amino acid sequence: CASSLVLGASQETQYF.

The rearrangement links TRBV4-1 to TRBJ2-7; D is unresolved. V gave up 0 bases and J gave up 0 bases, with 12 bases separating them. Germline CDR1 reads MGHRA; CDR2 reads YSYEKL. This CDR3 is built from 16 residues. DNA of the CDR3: TGCGCCAGCAGCCAAGATCTAGGCGCTCCCTCCTACGAGCAGTACTTC. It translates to CASSQDLGAPSYEQYF.

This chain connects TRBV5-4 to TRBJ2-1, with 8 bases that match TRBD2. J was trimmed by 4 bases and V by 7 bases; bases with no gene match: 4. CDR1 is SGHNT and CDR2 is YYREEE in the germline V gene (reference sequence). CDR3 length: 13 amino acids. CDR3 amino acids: CASPGGGYNEQFF. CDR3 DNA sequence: TGTGCCAGCCCAGGCGGGGGGTACAATGAGCAGTTCTTC.

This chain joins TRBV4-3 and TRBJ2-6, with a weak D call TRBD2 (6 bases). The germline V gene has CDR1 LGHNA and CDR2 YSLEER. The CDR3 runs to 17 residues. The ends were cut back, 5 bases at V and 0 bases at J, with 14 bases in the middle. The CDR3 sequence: CASSKRVAASGANVLTF. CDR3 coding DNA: TGCGCCAGCAGCAAAAGGGTAGCGGCCTCTGGGGCCAACGTCCTGACTTTC.

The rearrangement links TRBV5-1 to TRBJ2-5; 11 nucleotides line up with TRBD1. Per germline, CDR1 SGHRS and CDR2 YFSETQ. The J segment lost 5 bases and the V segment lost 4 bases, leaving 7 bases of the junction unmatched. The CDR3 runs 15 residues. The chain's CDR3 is CASSPWTGGAETQYF. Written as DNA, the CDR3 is TGCGCCAGCAGCCCATGGACAGGGGGCGCGGAGACCCAGTACTTC.

Here the CDR3 DNA reads TGTGCCAGCAGCAAGGCGGGGGATTTTTTCTACGAGCAGTACTTC. Its protein is CASSKAGDFFYEQYF. V and J are TRBV27 and TRBJ2-7; 7 bases line up with TRBD2. This CDR3 region has 15 residues. J was trimmed by 3 bases and V by 6 bases; bases with no gene match: 11. Germline CDR1 reads MNHEY; CDR2 reads SMNVEV (reference sequence).

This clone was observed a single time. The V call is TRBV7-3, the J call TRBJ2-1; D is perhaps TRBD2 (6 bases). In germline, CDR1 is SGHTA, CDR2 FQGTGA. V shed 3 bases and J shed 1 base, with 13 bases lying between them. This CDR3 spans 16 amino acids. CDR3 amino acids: CASSFGREPSYNEQFF. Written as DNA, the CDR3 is TGTGCCAGCAGCTTCGGGCGGGAACCTTCCTACAATGAGCAGTTCTTC.

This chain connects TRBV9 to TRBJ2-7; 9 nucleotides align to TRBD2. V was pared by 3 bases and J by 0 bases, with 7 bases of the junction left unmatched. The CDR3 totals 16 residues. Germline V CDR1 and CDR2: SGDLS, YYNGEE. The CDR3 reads CASSAGAGGHSYEQYF. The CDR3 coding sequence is TGTGCCAGCAGCGCAGGAGCGGGAGGACACTCCTACGAGCAGTACTTC.

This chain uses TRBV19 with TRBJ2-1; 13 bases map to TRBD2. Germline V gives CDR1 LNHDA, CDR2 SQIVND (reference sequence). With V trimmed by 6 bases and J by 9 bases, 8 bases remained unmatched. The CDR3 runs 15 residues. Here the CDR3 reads CASRKLAGGPGEQFF. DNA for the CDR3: TGTGCCAGTAGAAAACTAGCGGGAGGGCCCGGTGAGCAGTTCTTC.

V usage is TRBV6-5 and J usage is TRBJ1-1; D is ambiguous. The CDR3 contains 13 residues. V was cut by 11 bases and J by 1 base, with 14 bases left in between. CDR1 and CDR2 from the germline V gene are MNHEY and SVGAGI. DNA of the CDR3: TGTGCCGGTTCGCGGGGTGGGAACACTGAAGCTTTCTTT. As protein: CAGSRGGNTEAFF.

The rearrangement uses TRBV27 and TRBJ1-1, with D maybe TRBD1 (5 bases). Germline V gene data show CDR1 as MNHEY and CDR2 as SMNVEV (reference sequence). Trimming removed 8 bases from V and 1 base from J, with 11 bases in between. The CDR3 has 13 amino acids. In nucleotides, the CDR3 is TGTGCCAGCTCACCCGGGGGGAACACTGAAGCTTTCTTT. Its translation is CASSPGGNTEAFF.

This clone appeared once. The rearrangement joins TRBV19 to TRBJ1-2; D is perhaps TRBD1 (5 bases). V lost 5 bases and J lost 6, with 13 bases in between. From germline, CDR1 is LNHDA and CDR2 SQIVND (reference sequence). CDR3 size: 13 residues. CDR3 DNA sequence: TGTGCCAGTAGTGCGGGACCTGGGAATGGCTACACCTTC. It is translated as CASSAGPGNGYTF.

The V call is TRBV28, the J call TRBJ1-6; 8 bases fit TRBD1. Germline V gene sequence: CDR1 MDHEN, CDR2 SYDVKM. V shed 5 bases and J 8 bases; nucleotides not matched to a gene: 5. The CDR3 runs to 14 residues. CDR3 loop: CASSPRQGYSPLHF. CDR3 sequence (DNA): TGTGCCAGCAGTCCAAGACAGGGGTATTCACCCCTCCACTTT.

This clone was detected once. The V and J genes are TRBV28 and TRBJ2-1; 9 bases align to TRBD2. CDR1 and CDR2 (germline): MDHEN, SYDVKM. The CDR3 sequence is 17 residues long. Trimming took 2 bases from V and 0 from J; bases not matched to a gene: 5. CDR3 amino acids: CASSLLAGLSSYNEQFF. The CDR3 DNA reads TGTGCCAGCAGTTTACTAGCGGGGTTGAGCTCCTACAATGAGCAGTTCTTC.

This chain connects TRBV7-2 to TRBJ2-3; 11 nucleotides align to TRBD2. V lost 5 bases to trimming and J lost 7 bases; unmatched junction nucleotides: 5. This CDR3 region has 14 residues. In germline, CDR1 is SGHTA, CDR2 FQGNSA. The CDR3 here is CASSPGTSGNTQYF. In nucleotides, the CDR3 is TGTGCCAGCAGCCCCGGGACTAGCGGCAATACGCAGTATTTT.

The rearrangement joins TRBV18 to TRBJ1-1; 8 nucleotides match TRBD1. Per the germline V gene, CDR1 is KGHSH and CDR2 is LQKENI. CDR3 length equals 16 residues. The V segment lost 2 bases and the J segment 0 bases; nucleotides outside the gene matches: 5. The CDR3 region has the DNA TGTGCCAGCTCACCAGGCAGGGGGCCTTTGAACACTGAAGCTTTCTTT. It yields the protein CASSPGRGPLNTEAFF.

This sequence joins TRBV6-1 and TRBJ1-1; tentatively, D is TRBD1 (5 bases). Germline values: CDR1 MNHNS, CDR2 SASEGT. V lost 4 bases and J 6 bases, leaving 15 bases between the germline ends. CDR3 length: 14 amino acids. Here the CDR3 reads CASSVGGGGAEAFF. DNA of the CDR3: TGTGCCAGCAGTGTTGGGGGGGGAGGAGCTGAAGCTTTCTTT.

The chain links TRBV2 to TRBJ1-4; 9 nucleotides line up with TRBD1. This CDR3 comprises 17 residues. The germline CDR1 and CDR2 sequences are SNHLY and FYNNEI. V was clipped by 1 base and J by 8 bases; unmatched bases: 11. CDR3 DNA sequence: TGTGCCAGCAGTGAAGACGCGAGGACAGGGGTCGGGGAAAAACTGTTTTTT. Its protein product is CASSEDARTGVGEKLFF.

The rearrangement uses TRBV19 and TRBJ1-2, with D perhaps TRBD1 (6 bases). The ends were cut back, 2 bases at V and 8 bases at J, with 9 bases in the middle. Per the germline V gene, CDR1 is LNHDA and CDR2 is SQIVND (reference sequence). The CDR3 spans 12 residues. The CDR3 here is CASSIPGVGYTF. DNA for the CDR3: TGTGCCAGTAGTATACCAGGGGTCGGCTACACCTTC.